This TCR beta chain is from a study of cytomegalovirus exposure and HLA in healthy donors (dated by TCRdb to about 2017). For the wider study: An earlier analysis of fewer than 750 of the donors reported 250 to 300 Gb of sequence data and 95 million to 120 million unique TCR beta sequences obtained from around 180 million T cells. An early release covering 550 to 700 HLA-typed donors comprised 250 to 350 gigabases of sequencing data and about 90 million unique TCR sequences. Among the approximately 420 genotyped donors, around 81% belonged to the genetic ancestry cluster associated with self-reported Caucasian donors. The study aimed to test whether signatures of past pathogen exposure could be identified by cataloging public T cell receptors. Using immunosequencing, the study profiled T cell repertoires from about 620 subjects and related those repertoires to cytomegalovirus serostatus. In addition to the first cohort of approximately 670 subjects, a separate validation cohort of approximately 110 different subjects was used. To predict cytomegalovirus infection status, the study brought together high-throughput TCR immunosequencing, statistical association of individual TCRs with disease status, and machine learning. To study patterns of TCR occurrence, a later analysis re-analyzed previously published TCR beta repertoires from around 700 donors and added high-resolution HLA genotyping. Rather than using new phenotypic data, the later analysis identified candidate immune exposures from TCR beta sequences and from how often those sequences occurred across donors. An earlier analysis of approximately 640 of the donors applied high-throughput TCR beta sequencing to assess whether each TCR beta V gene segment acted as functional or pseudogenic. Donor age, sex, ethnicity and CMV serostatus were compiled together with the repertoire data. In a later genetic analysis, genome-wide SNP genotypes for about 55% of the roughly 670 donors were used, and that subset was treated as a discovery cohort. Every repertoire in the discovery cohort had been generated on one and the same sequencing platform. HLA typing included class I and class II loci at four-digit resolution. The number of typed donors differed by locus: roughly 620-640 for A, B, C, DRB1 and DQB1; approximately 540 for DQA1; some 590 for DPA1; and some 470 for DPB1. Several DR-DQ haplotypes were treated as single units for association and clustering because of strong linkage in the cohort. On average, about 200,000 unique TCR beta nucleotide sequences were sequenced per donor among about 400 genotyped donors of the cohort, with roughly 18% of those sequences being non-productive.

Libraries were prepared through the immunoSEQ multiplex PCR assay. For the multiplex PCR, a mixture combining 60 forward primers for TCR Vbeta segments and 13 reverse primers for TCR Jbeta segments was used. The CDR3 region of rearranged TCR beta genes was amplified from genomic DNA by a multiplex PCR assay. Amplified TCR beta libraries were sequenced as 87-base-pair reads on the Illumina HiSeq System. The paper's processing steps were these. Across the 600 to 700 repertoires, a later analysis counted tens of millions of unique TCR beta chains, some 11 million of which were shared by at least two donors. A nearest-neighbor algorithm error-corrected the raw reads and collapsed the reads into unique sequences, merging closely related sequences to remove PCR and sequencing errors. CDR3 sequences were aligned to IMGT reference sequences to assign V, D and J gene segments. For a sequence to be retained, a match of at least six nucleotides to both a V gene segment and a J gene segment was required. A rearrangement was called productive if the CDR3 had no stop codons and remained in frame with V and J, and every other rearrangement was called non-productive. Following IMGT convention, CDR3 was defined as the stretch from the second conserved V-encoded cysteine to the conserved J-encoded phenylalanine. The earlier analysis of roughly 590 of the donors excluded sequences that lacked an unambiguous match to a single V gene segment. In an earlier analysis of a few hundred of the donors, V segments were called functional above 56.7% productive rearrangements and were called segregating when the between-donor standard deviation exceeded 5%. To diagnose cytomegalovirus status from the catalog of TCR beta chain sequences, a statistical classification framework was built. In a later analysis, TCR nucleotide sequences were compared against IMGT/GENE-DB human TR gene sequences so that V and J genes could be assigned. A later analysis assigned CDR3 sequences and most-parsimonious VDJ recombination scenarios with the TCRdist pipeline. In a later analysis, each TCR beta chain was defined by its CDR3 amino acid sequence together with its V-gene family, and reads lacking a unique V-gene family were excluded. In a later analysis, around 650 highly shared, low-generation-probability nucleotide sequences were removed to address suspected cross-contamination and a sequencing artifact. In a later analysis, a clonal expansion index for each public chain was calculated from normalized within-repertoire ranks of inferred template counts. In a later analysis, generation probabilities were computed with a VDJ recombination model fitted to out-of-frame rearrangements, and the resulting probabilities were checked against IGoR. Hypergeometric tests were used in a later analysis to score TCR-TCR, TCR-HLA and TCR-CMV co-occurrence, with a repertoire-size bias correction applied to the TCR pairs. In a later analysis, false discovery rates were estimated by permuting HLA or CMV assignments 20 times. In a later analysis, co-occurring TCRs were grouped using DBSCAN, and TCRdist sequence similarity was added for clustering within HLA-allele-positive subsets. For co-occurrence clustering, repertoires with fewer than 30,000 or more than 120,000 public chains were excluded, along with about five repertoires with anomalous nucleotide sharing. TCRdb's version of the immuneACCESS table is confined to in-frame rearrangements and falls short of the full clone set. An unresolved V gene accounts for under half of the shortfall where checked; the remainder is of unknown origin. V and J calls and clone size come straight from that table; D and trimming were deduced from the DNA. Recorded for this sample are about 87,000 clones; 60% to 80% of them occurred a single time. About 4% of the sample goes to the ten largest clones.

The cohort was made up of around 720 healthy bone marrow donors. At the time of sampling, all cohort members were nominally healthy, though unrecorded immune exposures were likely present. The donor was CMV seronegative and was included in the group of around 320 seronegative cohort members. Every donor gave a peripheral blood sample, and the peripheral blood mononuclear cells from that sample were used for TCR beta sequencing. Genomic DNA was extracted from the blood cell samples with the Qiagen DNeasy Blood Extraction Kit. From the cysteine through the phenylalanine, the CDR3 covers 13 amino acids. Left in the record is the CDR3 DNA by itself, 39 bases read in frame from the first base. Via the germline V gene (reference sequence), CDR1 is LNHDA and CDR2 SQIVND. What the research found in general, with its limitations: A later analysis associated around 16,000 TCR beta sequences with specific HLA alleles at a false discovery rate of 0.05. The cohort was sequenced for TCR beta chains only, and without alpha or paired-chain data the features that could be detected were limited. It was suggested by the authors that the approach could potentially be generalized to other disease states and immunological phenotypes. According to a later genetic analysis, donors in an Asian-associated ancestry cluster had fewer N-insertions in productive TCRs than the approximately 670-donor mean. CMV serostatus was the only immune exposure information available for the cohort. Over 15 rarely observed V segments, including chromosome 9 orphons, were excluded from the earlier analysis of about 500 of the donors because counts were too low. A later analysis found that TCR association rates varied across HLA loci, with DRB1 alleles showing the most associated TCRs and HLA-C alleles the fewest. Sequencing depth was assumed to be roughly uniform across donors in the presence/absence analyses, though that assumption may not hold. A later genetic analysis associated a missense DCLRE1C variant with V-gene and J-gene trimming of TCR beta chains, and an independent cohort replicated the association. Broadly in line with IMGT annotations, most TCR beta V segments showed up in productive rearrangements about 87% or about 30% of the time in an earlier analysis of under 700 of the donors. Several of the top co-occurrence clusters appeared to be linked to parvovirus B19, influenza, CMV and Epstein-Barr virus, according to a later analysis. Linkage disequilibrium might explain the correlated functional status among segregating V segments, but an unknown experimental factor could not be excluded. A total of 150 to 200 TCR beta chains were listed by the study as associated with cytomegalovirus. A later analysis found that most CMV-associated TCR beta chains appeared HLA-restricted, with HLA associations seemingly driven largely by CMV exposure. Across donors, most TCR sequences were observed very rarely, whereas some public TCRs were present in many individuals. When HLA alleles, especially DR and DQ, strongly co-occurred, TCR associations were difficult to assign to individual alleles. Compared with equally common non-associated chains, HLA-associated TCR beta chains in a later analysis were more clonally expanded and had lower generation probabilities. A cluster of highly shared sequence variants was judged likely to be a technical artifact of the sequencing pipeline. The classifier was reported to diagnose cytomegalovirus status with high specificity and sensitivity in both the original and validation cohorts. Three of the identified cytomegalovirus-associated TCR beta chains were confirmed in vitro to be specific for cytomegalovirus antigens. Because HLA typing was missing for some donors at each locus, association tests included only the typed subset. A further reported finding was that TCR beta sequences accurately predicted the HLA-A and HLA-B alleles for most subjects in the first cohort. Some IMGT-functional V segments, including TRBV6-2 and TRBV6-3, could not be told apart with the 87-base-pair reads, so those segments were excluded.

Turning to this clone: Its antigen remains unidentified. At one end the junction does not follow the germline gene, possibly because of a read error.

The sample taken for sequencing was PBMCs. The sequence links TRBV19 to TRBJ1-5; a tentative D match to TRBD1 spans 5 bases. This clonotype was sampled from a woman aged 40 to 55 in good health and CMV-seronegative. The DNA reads TGTGCCAGTAGTATTCGTCCGGAGGGGACCCAGAATTTT. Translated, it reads CASSIRPEGTQNF.